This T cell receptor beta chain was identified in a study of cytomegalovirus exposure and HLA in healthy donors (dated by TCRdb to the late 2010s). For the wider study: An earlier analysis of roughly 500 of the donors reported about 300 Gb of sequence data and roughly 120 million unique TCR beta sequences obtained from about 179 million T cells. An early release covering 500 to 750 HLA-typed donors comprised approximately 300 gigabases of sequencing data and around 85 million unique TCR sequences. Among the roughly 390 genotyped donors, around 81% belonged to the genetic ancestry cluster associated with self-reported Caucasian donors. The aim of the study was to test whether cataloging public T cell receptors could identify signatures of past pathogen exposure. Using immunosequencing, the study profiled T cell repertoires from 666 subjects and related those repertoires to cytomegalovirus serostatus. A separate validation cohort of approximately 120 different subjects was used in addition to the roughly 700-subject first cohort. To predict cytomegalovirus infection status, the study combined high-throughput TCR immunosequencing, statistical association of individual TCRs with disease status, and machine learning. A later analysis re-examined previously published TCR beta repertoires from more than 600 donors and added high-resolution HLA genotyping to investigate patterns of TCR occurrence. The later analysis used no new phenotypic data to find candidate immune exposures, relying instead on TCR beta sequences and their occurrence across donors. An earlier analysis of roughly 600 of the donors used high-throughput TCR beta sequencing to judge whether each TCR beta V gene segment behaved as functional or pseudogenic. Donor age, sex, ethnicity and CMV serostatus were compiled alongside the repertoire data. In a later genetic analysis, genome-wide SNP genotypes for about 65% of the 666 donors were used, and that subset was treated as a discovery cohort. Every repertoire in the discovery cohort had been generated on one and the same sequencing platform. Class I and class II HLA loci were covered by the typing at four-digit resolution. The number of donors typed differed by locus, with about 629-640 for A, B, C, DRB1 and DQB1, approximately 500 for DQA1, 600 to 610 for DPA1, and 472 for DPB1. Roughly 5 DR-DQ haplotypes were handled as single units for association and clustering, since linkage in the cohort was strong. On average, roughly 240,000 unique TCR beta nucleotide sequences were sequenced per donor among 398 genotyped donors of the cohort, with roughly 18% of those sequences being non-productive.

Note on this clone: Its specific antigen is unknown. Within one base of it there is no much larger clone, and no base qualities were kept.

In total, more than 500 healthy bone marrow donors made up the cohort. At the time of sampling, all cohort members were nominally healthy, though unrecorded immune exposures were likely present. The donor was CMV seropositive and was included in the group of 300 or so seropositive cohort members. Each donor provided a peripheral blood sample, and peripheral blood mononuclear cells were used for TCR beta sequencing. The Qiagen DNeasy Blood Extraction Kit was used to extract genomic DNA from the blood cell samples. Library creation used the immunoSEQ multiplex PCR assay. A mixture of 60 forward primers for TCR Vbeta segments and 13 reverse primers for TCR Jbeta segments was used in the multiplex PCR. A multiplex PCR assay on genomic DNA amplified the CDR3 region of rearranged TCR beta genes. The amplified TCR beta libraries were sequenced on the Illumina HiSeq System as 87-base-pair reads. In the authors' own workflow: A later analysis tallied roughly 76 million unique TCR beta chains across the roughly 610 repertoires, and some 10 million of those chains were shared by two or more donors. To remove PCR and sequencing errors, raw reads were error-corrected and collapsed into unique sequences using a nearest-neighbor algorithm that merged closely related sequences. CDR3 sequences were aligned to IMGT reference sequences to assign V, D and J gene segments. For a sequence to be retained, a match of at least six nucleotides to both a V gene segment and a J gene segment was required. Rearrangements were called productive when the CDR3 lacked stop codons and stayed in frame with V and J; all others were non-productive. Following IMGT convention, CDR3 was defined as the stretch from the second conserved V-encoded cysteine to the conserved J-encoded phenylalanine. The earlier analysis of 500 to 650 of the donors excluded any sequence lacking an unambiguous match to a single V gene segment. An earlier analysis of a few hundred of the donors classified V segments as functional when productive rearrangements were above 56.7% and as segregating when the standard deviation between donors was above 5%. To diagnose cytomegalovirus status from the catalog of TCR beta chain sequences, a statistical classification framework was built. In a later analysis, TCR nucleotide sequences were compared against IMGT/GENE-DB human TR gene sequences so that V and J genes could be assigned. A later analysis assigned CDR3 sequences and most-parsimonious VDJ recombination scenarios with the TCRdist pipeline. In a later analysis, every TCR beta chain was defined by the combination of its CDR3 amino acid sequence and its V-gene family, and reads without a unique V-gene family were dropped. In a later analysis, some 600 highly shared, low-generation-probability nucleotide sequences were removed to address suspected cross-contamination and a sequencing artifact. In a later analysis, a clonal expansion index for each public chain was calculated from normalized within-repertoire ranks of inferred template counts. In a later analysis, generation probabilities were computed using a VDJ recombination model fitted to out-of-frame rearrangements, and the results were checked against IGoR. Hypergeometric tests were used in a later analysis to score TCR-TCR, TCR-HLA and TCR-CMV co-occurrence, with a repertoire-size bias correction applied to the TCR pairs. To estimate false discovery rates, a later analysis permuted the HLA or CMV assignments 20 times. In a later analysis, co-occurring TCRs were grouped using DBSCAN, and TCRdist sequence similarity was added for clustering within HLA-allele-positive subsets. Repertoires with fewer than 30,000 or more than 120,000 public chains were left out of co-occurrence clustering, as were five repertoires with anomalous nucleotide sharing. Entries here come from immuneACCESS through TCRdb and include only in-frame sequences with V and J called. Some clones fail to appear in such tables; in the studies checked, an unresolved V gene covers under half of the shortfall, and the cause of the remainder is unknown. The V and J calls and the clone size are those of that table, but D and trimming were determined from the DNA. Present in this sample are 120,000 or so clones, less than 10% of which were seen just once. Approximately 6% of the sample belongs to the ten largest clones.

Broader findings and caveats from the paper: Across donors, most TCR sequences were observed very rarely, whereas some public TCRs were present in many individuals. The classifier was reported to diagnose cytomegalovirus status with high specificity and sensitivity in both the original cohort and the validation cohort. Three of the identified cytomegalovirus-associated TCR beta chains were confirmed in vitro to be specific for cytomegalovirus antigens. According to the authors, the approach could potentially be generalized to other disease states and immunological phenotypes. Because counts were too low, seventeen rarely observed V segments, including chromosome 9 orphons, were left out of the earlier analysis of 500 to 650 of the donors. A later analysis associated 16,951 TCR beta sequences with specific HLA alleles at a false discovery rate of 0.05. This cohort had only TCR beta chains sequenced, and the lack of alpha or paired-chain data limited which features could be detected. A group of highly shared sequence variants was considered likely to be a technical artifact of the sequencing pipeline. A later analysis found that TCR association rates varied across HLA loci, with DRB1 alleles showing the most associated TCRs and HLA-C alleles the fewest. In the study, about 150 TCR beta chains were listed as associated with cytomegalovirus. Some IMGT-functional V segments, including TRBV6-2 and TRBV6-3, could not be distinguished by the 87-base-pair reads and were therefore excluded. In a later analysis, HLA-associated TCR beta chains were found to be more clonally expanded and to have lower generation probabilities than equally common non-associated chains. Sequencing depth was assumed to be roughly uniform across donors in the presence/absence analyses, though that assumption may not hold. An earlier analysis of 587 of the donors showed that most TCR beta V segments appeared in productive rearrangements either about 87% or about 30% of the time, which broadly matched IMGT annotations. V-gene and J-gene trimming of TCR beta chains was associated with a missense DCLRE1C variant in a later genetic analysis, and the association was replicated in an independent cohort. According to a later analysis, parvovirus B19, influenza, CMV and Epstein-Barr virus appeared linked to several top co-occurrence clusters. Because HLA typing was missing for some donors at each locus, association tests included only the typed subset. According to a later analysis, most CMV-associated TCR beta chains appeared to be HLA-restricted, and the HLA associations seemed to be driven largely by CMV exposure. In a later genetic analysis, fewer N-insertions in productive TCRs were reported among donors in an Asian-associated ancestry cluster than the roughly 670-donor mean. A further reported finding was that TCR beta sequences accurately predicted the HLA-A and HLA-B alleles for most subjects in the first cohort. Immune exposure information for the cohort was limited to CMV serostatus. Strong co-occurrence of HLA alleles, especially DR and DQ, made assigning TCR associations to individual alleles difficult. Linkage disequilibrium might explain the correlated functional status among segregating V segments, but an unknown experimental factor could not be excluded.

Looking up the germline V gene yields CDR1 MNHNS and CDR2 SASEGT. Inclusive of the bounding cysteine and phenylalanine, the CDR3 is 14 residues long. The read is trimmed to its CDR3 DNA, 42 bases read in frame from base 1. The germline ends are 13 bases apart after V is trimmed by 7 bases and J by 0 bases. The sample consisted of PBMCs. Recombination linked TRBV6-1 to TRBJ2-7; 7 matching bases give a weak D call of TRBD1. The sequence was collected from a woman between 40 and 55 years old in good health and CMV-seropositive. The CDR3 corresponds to CASKPQGGSYEQYF. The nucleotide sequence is TGTGCCAGCAAGCCTCAGGGGGGCTCCTACGAGCAGTACTTC.